A single sample gave rise to the 12 T cell receptor beta chains below, sequenced in a study of cytomegalovirus exposure and HLA in healthy donors. The PCR employed 60 Vbeta primers together with 13 Jbeta primers. This table comes from immunoSEQ multiplex PCR, and its TCRdb copy is limited to in-frame clones, with some not included. Of more than 70,000 clones in the sample, approximately 70% were seen once. Sequencing was performed on PBMCs. All receptors come from a woman in her fifties or sixties in good health and CMV-seropositive.

The chain uses TRBV6-5 and TRBJ1-2, with D unresolved. V was pared by 6 bases and J by 4 bases, with 9 bases between. The length of the CDR3 is 12 residues. CDR1 and CDR2 from the germline V gene are MNHEY and SVGAGI. The CDR3 spells CASSGSTYGYTF. For the CDR3, the DNA is TGTGCCAGCAGCGGGTCCACCTATGGCTACACCTTC.

Only one count was recorded for this clone. V is TRBV4-2 and J is TRBJ2-3, with D perhaps matching TRBD2 (6 bases). Trimming removed 0 bases at V and 5 bases at J, with 12 bases between. There are 15 residues in the CDR3. Germline CDR1 LGHNA, CDR2 YNFKEQ. The CDR3 here is CASSQDNSGLDTQYF. The CDR3 nucleotides are TGTGCCAGCAGCCAAGATAATAGCGGATTAGATACGCAGTATTTT.

This chain links TRBV6-5 with TRBJ2-7, with 9 bases lining up with TRBD2. Per the germline V gene, CDR1 is MNHEY and CDR2 is SVGAGI. Trimming took 7 bases from V and 4 from J; bases not matched to a gene: 5. The CDR3 runs 13 residues. CDR3 nucleotide sequence: TGTGCCAGCATGTTTAGCGGGGGTTACGAGCAGTACTTC. Amino acid sequence: CASMFSGGYEQYF.

This chain links TRBV27 with TRBJ2-7; D remains unclear. V dropped 3 bases and J dropped 3 bases, with 9 bases sitting between them. Per germline, CDR1 MNHEY and CDR2 SMNVEV (reference sequence). The CDR3 consists of 13 residues. The CDR3 here is CASSFSPNYEQYF. DNA of the CDR3: TGTGCCAGCAGTTTCTCCCCTAACTACGAGCAGTACTTC.

This clone has only a few counts. The rearrangement joins TRBV28 to TRBJ1-2, with TRBD1 as a possible D gene (6 bases). Deletions cut 7 bases from V and 0 bases from J, with 15 bases between. The CDR3 consists of 15 residues. Germline values: CDR1 MDHEN, CDR2 SYDVKM. The CDR3 DNA follows: TGTGCCAGCATCTCCCCAGGGGTGACTAACTATGGCTACACCTTC. Translated, it gives CASISPGVTNYGYTF.

The chain recombines TRBV7-8 with TRBJ2-1, with TRBD1 matching over 7 bases. The CDR3 covers 16 residues. CDR1 is SGHVS, CDR2 FQNEAQ, per germline. Trimming at V came to 2 bases and at J to 3 bases, leaving 7 bases not matched to a gene. CDR3 region: CASSLPLRQGYNEQFF. The CDR3 region has the DNA TGTGCCAGCAGCTTACCCCTGAGACAGGGCTACAATGAGCAGTTCTTC.

Only a few counts were recorded for this clone. The chain carries TRBV2 and TRBJ2-1; 12 bases fit TRBD2. The CDR3 length is 14 residues. CDR1 SNHLY and CDR2 FYNNEI come from the germline V gene. Trimming cost V 9 bases and J 7 bases; bases outside gene matches: 7. CDR3 nucleotides: TGTGCCAGAAAACTAGCGGGGGGAGGAAATGAGCAGTTCTTC. This encodes CARKLAGGGNEQFF.

V is TRBV4-3 and J is TRBJ2-4; 11 bases agree with TRBD1. V lost 1 base, J lost 7 bases, and 6 bases stayed unmatched. The CDR3 totals 16 residues. Germline lookup yields CDR1 LGHNA and CDR2 YSLEER. CDR3 nucleotides: TGCGCCAGCAGCCAAGGGCCGGGACAGGGGGTTAACATTCAGTACTTC. It encodes CASSQGPGQGVNIQYF.

The chain uses TRBV28 and TRBJ1-1, with 12 bases identical to TRBD1. The junction had 4 bases not matched to a gene; V was cut back by 8 bases and J by 0 bases. CDR3 length equals 15 residues. Germline V gene lookup returns CDR1 MDHEN and CDR2 SYDVKM. CDR3 amino acids: CASGTGGNMNTEAFF. CDR3 DNA sequence: TGTGCCAGCGGGACAGGGGGCAATATGAACACTGAAGCTTTCTTT.

CDR3 sequence reads: CASSLGTGSNQPQHF. CDR3 sequence (DNA): TGTGCCAGCAGCTTAGGGACAGGTAGCAATCAGCCCCAGCATTTT. The rearrangement joins TRBV5-4 to TRBJ1-5; the match to TRBD1 covers 8 bases. The CDR3 contains 15 residues. Germline CDR1 SGHNT, CDR2 YYREEE (reference sequence). J lost 0 bases, V lost 2 bases, and 1 base had no gene match.

The V call is TRBV2, the J call TRBJ2-5; 9 bases map to TRBD1. V shed 4 bases, J shed 4 bases, and the junction held 1 base outside the gene matches. This CDR3 has 13 amino acids. Germline V lookup: CDR1 SNHLY, CDR2 FYNNEI. The CDR3 reads CASSGGQGETQYF. The CDR3 nucleotides read TGTGCCAGCAGTGGGGGACAGGGAGAGACCCAGTACTTC. Full variable domain (rest looked up from reference TRBV2 and TRBJ2-5): EPEVTQTPSHQVTQMGQEVILRCVPISNHLYFYWYRQILGQKVEFLVSFYNNEISEKSEIFDDQFSVERPDGSNFTLKIRSTKLEDSAMYFCASSGGQGETQYFGPGTRLLVL.

In this sample, this clone turned up once. The chain couples TRBV18 to TRBJ2-7, with TRBD2 identical over 8 bases. CDR1 and CDR2 from the germline V gene are KGHSH and LQKENI. CDR3 length: 15 amino acids. Trimming took 3 bases from V and 2 from J; bases not matched to a gene: 6. Here the CDR3 reads CASSPVLAGAYEQYF. CDR3 bases: TGTGCCAGCTCACCGGTCCTAGCGGGCGCCTACGAGCAGTACTTC.